This record concerns one T cell receptor (beta chain) sequence. CDR3 size: 15 residues. Germline V lookup: CDR1 SGDLS, CDR2 YYNGEE. Trimming removed 0 bases at V and 1 base at J, with 10 bases between. The data originate from a study of blood T cell repertoires in COVID-19. Study information: Samples of COVID-19 (acute and convalescent) were obtained from the United States, Italy and Spain. Sources were T cells, B-cell-depleted T cells, or PBMCs; the material itself was cDNA or gDNA.

Sequenced by immunoSEQ multiplex PCR; TCRdb stores in-frame clones only, minus some. The table has about 220,000 clones, around 83% seen once; the top ten hold approximately 1.4%. Sequencing input: PBMCs or T cells enriched from blood (not recorded which). The clonotype originates from a woman aged 40-49 years with acute COVID-19. V gene TRBV9 combines with J gene TRBJ1-1, with TRBD1 as a possible D gene (6 bases). CDR3: CASSVDGQRNTEAFF. DNA of the CDR3: TGTGCCAGCAGCGTAGATGGACAGAGGAACACTGAAGCTTTCTTT. The entire variable domain, with the rest obtained from reference TRBV9 and TRBJ1-1, is as follows: DSGVTQTPKHLITATGQRVTLRCSPRSGDLSVYWYQQSLDQGLQFLIQYYNGEERAKGNILERFSAQQFPDLHSELNLSSLELGDSALYFCASSVDGQRNTEAFFGQGTRLTVV.